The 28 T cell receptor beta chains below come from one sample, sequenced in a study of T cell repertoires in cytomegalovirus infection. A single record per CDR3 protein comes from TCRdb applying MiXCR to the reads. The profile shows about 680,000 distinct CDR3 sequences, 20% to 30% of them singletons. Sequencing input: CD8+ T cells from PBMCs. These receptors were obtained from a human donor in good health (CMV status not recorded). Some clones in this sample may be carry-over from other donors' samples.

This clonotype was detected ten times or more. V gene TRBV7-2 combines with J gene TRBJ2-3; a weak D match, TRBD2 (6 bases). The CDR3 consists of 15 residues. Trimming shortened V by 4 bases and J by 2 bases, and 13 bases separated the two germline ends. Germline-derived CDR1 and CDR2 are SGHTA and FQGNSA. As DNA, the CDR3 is TGTGCCAGCAGCTCGGAGGGAGTGCCCACAGATACGCAGTATTTT. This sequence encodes CASSSEGVPTDTQYF.

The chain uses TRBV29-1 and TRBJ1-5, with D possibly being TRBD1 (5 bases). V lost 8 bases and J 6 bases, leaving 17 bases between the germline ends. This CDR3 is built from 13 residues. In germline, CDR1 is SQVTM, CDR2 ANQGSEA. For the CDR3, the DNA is TGCAGCCGGGTGGCACGGGGGGGTCAGCCCCAGCATTTT. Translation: CSRVARGGQPQHF. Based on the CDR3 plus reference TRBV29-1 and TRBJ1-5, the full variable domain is SAVISQKPSRDICQRGTSLTIQCQVDSQVTMMFWYRQQPGQSLTLIATANQGSEATYESGFVIDKFPISRPNLTFSTLTVSNMSPEDSSIYLCSRVARGGQPQHFGDGTRLSIL.

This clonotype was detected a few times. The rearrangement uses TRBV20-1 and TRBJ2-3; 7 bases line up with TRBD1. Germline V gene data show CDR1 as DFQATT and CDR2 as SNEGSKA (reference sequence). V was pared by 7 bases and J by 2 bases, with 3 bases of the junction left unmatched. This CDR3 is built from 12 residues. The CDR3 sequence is CSGRGLTDTQYF. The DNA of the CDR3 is TGCAGTGGTAGGGGGCTCACAGATACGCAGTATTTT.

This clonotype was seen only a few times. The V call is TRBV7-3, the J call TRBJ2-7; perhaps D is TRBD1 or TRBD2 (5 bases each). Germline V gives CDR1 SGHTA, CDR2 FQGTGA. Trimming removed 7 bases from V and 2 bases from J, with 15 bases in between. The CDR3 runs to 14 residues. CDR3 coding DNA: TGTGCCAGCACCGACTCCGGGGCGCCCTACGAGCAGTACTTC. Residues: CASTDSGAPYEQYF.

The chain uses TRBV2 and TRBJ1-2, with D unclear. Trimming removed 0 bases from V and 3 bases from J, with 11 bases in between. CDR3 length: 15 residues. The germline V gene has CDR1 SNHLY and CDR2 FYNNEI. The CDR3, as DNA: TGTGCCAGCAGTGAAGCAAGCCGGGCGGACTATGGCTACACCTTC. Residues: CASSEASRADYGYTF.

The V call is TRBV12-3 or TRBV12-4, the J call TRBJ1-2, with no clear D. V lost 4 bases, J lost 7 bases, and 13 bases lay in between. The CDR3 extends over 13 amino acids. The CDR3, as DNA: TGTGCCAGCAGTTCAGGATCGAATCGTGGCTACACCTTC. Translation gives CASSSGSNRGYTF.

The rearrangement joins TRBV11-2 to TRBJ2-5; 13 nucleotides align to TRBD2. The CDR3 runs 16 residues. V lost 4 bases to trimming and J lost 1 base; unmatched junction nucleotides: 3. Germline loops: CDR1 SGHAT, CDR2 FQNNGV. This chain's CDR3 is CASSYGTSGTQETQYF. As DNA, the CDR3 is TGTGCCAGCAGCTACGGGACTAGCGGGACCCAAGAGACCCAGTACTTC.

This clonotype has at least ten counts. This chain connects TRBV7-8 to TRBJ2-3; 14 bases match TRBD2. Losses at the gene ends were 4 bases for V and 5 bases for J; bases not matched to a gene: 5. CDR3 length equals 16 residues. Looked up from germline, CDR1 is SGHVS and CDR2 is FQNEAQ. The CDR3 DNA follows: TGTGCCAGCAGCTCAGGACTAGCGGGGGGATTAGATACGCAGTATTTT. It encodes CASSSGLAGGLDTQYF.

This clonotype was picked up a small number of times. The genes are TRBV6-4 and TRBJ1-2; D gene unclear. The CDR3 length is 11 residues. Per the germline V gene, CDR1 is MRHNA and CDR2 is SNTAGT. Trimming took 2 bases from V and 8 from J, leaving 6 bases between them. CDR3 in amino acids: CASSDGVGYTF. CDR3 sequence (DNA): TGTGCCAGCAGTGACGGGGTGGGCTACACCTTC.

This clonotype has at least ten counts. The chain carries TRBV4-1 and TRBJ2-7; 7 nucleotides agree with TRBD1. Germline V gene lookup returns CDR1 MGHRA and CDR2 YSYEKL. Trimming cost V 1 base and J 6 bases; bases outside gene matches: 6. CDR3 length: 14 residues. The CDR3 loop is CASSQVEGAAEQYV. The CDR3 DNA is TGCGCCAGCAGCCAAGTCGAGGGGGCGGCCGAGCAGTACGTC.

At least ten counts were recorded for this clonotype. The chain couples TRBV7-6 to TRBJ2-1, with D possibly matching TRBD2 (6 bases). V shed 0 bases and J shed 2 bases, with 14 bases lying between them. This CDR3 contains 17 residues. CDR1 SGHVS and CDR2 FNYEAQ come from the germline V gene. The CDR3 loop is CASSLAAPGEAYNEQFF. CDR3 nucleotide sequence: TGTGCCAGCAGCTTAGCTGCTCCGGGGGAGGCCTACAATGAGCAGTTCTTC.

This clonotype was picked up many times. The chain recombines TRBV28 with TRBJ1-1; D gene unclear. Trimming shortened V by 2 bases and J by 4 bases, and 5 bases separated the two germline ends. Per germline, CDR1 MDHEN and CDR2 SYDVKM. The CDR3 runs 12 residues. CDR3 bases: TGTGCCAGCAGTTTAGTACCCACTGAAGCTTTCTTT. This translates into CASSLVPTEAFF.

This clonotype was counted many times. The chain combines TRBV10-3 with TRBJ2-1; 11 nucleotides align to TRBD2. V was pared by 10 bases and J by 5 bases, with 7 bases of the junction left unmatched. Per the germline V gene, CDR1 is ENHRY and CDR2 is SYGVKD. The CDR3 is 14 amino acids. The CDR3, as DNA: TGTGCCACAGTCCCTAGCGGGGGGAACAATGAGCAGTTCTTC. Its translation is CATVPSGGNNEQFF.

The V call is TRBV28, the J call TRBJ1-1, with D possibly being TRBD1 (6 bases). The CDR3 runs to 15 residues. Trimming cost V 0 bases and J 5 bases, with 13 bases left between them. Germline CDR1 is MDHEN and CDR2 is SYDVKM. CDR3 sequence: CASSLWGRGGTEAFF. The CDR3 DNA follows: TGTGCCAGCAGTTTATGGGGCAGGGGAGGAACTGAAGCTTTCTTT.

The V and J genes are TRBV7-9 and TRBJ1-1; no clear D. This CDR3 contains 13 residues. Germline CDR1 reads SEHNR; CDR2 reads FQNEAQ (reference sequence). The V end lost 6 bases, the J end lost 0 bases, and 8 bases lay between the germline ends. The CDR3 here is CASRGLVNTEAFF. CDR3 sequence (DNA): TGTGCCAGCAGGGGTCTAGTGAACACTGAAGCTTTCTTT. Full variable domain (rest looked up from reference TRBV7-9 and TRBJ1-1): DTGVSQNPRHKITKRGQNVTFRCDPISEHNRLYWYRQTLGQGPEFLTYFQNEAQLEKSRLLSDRFSAERPKGSFSTLEIQRTEQGDSAMYLCASRGLVNTEAFFGQGTRLTVV.

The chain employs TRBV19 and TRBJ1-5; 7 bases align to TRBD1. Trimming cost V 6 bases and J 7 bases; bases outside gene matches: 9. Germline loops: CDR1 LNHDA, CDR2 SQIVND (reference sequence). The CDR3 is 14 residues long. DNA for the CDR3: TGTGCCAGTAGGGAAACAGGGGCAAGGCAGCCCCAGCATTTT. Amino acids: CASRETGARQPQHF. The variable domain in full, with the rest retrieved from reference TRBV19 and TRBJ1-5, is DGGITQSPKYLFRKEGQNVTLSCEQNLNHDAMYWYRQDPGQGLRLIYYSQIVNDFQKGDIAEGYSVSREKKESFPLTVTSAQKNPTAFYLCASRETGARQPQHFGDGTRLSIL.

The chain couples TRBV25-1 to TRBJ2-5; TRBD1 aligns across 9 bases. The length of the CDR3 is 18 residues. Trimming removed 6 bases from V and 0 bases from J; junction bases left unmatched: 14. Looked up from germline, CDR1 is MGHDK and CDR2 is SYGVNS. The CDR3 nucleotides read TGTGCCAGCAGGGGAATATCCCTGGACAGGGGTGACCAAGAGACCCAGTACTTC. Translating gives CASRGISLDRGDQETQYF.

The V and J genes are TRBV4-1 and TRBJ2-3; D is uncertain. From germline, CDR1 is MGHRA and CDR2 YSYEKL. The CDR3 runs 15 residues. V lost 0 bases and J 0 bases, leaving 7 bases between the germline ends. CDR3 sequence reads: CASSQEGKSTDTQYF. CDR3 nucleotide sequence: TGCGCCAGCAGCCAAGAGGGGAAGAGCACAGATACGCAGTATTTT.

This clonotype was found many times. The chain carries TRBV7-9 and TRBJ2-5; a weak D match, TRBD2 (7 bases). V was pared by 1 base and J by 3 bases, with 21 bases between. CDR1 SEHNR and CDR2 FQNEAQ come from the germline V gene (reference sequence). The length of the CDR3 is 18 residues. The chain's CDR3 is CASSLGLRGRDPEETQYF. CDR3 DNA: TGTGCCAGCAGCTTAGGGTTGCGGGGGCGCGACCCAGAAGAGACCCAGTACTTC.

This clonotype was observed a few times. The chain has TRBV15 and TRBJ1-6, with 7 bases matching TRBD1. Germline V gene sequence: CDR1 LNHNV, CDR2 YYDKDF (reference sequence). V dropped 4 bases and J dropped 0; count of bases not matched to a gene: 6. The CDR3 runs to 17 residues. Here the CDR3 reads CATSKDRSSSYNSPLHF. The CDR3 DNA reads TGTGCCACCAGCAAGGACAGGTCTAGCTCCTATAATTCACCCCTCCACTTT.

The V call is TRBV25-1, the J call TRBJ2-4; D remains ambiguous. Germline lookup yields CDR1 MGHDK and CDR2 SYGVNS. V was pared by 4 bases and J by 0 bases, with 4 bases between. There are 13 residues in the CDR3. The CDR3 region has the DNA TGTGCCAGCAGTGGGGAAGCCAAAAACATTCAGTACTTC. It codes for CASSGEAKNIQYF.

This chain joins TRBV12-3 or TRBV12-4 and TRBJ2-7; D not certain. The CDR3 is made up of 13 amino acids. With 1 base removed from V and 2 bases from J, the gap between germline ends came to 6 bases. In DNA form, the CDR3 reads TGTGCCAGCAGTTTAGATTTCACCTACGAGCAGTACTTC. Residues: CASSLDFTYEQYF.

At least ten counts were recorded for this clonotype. CDR3 nucleotides: TGTGCCAGCAGCCCGACCAGGGGACGGTTAAAGGACGAGCAGTACTTC. Its protein product is CASSPTRGRLKDEQYF. The rearrangement joins TRBV7-2 to TRBJ2-7, with D possibly matching TRBD1 (6 bases). The germline gives CDR1 SGHTA, CDR2 FQGNSA. This CDR3 region has 16 residues. V was clipped by 5 bases and J by 5 bases, with 22 bases between them.

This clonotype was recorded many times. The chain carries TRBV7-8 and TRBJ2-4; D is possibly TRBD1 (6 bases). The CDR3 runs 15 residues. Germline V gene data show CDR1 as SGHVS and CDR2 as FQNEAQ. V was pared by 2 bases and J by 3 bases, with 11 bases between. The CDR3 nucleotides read TGTGCCAGCAGCTTATTAGGGGGTGTCAAAAACATTCAGTACTTC. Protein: CASSLLGGVKNIQYF.

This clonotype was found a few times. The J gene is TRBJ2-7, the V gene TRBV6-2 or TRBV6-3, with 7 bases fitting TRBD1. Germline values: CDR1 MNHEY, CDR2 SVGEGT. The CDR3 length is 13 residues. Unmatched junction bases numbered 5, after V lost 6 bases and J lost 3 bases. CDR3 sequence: CASSGTEYYEQYF. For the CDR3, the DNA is TGTGCCAGCAGCGGGACAGAATACTACGAGCAGTACTTC.

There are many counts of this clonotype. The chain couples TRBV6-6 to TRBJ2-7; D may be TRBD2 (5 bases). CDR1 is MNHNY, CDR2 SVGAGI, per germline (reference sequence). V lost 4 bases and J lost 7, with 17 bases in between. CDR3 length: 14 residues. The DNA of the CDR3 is TGTGCCAGCAGTTCCCTCCCAGCGCCGGGGGAGCAGTACGTC. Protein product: CASSSLPAPGEQYV.

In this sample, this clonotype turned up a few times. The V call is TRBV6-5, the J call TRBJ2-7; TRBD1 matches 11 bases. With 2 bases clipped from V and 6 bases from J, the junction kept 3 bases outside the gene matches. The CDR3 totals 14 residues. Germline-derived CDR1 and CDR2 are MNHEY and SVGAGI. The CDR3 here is CASSYRTGGAEQYF. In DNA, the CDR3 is TGTGCCAGCAGTTACAGGACAGGGGGCGCCGAGCAGTACTTC.

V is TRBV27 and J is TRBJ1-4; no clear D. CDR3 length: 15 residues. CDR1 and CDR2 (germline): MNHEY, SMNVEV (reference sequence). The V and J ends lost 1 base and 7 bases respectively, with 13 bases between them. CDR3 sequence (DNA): TGTGCCAGCAGTTTATTCGCCGGGATATCTGAAAAACTGTTTTTT. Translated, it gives CASSLFAGISEKLFF.